A selection of T cell receptor beta chains follows, all from one sample in a study of blood T cell repertoires in COVID-19. Clones were read by immunoSEQ multiplex PCR, and TCRdb kept only the in-frame ones, dropping some. The sample holds approximately 150,000 clones, around 83% seen once. The specimen sequenced was peripheral blood. These receptors all stem from a man between 40 and 49 years old with acute or convalescent COVID-19. The CDR3 runs from the conserved cysteine through the conserved F or W. The D gene is left open where the match is weak.

.,TRBV21-1,TRBJ2-5,TGTGCCAGCAGCATGACCGGGCCCCCGGGGTGGGAGACCCAGTACTTC,CASSMTGPPGWETQYF
.,TRBV5-1,TRBJ2-5,TGCGCCAGCAGCTTGGAGAGCCTGTACCAAGAGACCCAGTACTTC,CASSLESLYQETQYF
TRBD2,TRBV7-3,TRBJ2-5,TGTGCCAGCAGCTACACGACTAGCGGGGCCCAGTACTTC,CASSYTTSGAQYF
TRBD1,TRBV7-3,TRBJ2-2,TGTGCCAGCAGCCAAACCCGGGACAGGGGTATCACCGGGGAGCTGTTTTTT,CASSQTRDRGITGELFF
.,TRBV6-4,TRBJ2-2,TGTGCCAGCGCGACAGGCGATACGAACACCGGGGAGCTGTTTTTT,CASATGDTNTGELFF
TRBD2,TRBV18,TRBJ2-1,TGTGCCAGCTCACCCGGACTAAGCGGGGGGAGTAATGAGCAGTTCTTC,CASSPGLSGGSNEQFF
.,TRBV6-4,TRBJ1-4,TGTGCCAGCAGTGAAGATCCCGGGGGAGCGAATGAAAAACTGTTTTTT,CASSEDPGGANEKLFF
TRBD1,TRBV6-6,TRBJ1-2,TGTGCCAGCAGTTTAGGACAGGGGGTGTGGTATGGCTACACCTTC,CASSLGQGVWYGYTF
TRBD1,TRBV15,TRBJ2-1,TGTGCCACCAGCAGAGCAAAAGGACAGGGTGTCGATGAGCAGTTCTTC,CATSRAKGQGVDEQFF
TRBD1,TRBV12-3/TRBV12-4,TRBJ1-1,TGTGCCAGCAGCACTCAGGGGACAGCGTTAGCTTTCTTT,CASSTQGTALAFF
.,TRBV19,TRBJ1-6,TGTGCCAGTAGGGACAGTGGGAATAATTCACCCCTCCACTTT,CASRDSGNNSPLHF
.,TRBV3-1/TRBV3-2,TRBJ2-5,TGTGCCAGCAGCCAAAACGGAGAAGAGACCCAGTACTTC,CASSQNGEETQYF
.,TRBV29-1,TRBJ1-2,TGCAGCGTTGGGGAGGTCGGCTACACCTTC,CSVGEVGYTF
.,TRBV11-2,TRBJ2-5,TGTGCCAGCACCTCCGGCCGGGCCCAGTACTTC,CASTSGRAQYF
TRBD1,TRBV24-1,TRBJ1-2,TGTGCCACCATCGACCACACCATAGACAGTCAGGGGGTAAGTGGCTACACCTTC,CATIDHTIDSQGVSGYTF
.,TRBV15,TRBJ1-3,TGTGCCACCAGCAGAGAAGTCCACCGGTCTGGAAACACCATATATTTT,CATSREVHRSGNTIYF
.,TRBV6-4,TRBJ2-3,TGTGCCAGCAGTGCGGGGGTCGACACAGATACGCAGTATTTT,CASSAGVDTDTQYF
.,TRBV6-1,TRBJ1-6,TGTGCCAGCAGTGAAGTGGGAGGGCTTTCACCCCTCCACTTT,CASSEVGGLSPLHF
TRBD2,TRBV6-5,TRBJ2-1,TGTGCCAGCAGCCGACTAGCGGGGGACTGGAATGAGCAGTTCTTC,CASSRLAGDWNEQFF
TRBD1,TRBV9,TRBJ1-5,TGTGCCAGCAGCGCCACGGGACAGGGCCATCAGCCCCAGCATTTT,CASSATGQGHQPQHF
.,TRBV11-2,TRBJ1-2,TGTGCCAGCAGCTTAGGAATACAGAACTATGGCTACACCTTC,CASSLGIQNYGYTF
TRBD2,TRBV6-5,TRBJ2-5,TGTGCCAGCACCTTACTAGCGGGGGTTCAAGAGACCCAGTACTTC,CASTLLAGVQETQYF